These 5 T cell receptor beta chains were all obtained from the same sample, sequenced in a study of cytomegalovirus exposure and HLA in healthy donors. The PCR was carried out with 60 Vbeta primers and 13 Jbeta primers. Here immunoSEQ multiplex PCR was the method, and the copy in TCRdb shows in-frame clones only, minus some. This table has around 180,000 clones, 78% appearing once. Sequences were obtained from PBMCs. The receptor source for this set is a woman younger than 45 in good health and CMV-seropositive.

The chain joins TRBV7-9 to TRBJ2-1, with 15 bases aligning to TRBD2. CDR1 and CDR2 from the germline V gene are SEHNR and FQNEAQ (reference sequence). The CDR3 is 15 amino acids. The trim removed 7 bases at V and 10 bases at J, leaving 8 bases unmatched. DNA for the CDR3: TGTGCCAGCACCACACCGGGACTAGCGGGAGGCGAGCAGTTCTTC. This codes for CASTTPGLAGGEQFF. The entire variable domain, with the rest obtained from reference TRBV7-9 and TRBJ2-1, is as follows: DTGVSQNPRHKITKRGQNVTFRCDPISEHNRLYWYRQTLGQGPEFLTYFQNEAQLEKSRLLSDRFSAERPKGSFSTLEIQRTEQGDSAMYLCASTTPGLAGGEQFFGPGTRLTVL.

The V and J genes are TRBV5-4 and TRBJ2-1, with a tentative D call TRBD2 (7 bases). Germline CDR1 SGHNT, CDR2 YYREEE (reference sequence). Trimming shortened V by 2 bases and J by 5 bases, and 14 bases separated the two germline ends. CDR3 length: 15 residues. DNA for the CDR3: TGTGCCAGCAGCTTAAGAGGGGGGGCCCACAATGAGCAGTTCTTC. Encoded protein: CASSLRGGAHNEQFF.

The V gene is TRBV23-1, the J gene TRBJ2-1; TRBD2 matches 9 bases. TRBV23-1 is assigned to the ORF class and has an uncertain function. Trimming cost V 2 bases and J 2 bases; bases outside gene matches: 7. There are 17 residues in the CDR3. As DNA, the CDR3 is TGCGCCAGCAGTCAAGCGGGAGGGGGGAGTACCTACAATGAGCAGTTCTTC. Protein product: CASSQAGGGSTYNEQFF.

This chain links TRBV11-2 with TRBJ2-2; D may be TRBD2 (7 bases). V shed 4 bases and J shed 6 bases, with 24 bases lying between them. The germline CDR1 and CDR2 sequences are SGHAT and FQNNGV. The CDR3 length is 18 residues. The CDR3 sequence: CASSSLPLSQGGSGELFF. The CDR3 bases are TGTGCCAGCAGCTCTTTACCCCTCTCACAGGGAGGGTCCGGGGAGCTGTTTTTT. The full variable domain, with the rest looked up from reference TRBV11-2 and TRBJ2-2, is EAGVAQSPRYKIIEKRQSVAFWCNPISGHATLYWYQQILGQGPKLLIQFQNNGVVDDSQLPKDRFSAERLKGVDSTLKIQPAKLEDSAVYLCASSSLPLSQGGSGELFFGEGSRLTVL.

V and J are TRBV2 and TRBJ2-1, with 10 positions matching TRBD1. CDR1 and CDR2 from the germline V gene are SNHLY and FYNNEI. This CDR3 region has 13 residues. Unmatched junction bases numbered 8, after V lost 9 bases and J lost 9 bases. CDR3 amino acids: CARGGQGSSEQFF. Written as DNA, the CDR3 is TGTGCCAGAGGGGGACAGGGGTCCTCTGAGCAGTTCTTC.